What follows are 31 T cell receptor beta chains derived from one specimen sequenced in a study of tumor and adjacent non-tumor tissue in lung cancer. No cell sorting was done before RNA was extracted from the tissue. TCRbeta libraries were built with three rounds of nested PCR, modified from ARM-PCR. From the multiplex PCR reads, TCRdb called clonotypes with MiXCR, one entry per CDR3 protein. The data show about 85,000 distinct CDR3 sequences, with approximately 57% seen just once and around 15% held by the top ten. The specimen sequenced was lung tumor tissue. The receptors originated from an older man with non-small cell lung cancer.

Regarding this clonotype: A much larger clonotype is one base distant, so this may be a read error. CDR3 nucleotide sequence: TGTGCCAGCAGTTACACCAGCGGGACGCACGACACTGAAGCTTTCTTT. Protein product: CASSYTSGTHDTEAFF. J is TRBJ1-1 and V is TRBV6-5; tentative D call: TRBD1 (5 bases). The germline gives CDR1 MNHEY, CDR2 SVGAGI. The CDR3 is 16 amino acids. V lost 2 bases and J 3 bases, leaving 16 bases between the germline ends.

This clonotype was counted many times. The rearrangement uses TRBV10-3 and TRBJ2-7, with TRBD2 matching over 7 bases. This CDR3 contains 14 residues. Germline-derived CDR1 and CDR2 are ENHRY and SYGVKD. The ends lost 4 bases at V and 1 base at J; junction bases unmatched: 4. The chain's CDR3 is CAISGRGGSYEQYF. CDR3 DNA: TGTGCCATCAGTGGCCGGGGAGGGTCCTACGAGCAGTACTTC.

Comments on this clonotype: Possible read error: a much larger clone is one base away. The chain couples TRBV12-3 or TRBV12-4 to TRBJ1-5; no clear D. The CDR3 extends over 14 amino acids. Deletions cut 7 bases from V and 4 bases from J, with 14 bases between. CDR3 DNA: TGTGCCAGCACCGGGATAGCCTTTAATCAGCCCCAGCATTTT. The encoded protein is CASTGIAFNQPQHF.

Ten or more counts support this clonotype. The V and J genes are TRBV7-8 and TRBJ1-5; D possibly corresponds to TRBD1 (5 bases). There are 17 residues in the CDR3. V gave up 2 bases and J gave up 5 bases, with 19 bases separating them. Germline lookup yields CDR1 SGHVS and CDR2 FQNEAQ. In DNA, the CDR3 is TGTGCCAGCAGCTTATTGGAGTTGGGGCAACAACATCAGCCCCAGCATTTT. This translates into CASSLLELGQQHQPQHF.

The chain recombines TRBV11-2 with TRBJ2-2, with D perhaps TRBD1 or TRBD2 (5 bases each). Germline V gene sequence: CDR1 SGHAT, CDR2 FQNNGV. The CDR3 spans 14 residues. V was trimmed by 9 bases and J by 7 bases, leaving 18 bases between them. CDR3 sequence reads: CASISLGPRGELFF. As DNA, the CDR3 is TGTGCCAGTATCTCACTGGGACCACGCGGGGAGCTGTTTTTT.

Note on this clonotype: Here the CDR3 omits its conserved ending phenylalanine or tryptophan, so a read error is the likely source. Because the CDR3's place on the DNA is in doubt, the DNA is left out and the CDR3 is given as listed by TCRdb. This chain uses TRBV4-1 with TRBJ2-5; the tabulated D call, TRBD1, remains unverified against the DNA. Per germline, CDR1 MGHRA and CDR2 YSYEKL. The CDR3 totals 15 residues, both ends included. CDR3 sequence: CASSQVVSRGEIHYL.

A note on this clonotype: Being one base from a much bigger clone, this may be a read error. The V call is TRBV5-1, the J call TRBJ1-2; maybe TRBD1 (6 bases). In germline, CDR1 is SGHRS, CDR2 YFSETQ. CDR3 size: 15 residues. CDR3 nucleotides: TGCGCCAGCAGCTTGGCCGCGGGACATTCCTATGGCTACAACTTC. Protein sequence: CASSLAAGHSYGYNF.

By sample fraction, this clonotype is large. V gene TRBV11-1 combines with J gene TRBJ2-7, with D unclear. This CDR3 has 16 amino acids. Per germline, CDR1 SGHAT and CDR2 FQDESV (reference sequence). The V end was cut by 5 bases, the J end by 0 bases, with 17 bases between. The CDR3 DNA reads TGTGCCAGCAGCCCAGGTCGAACCAGGAGCTCCTACGAGCAGTACTTC. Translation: CASSPGRTRSSYEQYF.

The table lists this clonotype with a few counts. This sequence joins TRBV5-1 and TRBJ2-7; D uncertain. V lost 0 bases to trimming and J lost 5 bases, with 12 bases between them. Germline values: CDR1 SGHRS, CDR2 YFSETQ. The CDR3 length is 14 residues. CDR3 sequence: CASSLGVTMDEQYF. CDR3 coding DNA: TGCGCCAGCAGCTTGGGTGTTACGATGGACGAGCAGTACTTC.

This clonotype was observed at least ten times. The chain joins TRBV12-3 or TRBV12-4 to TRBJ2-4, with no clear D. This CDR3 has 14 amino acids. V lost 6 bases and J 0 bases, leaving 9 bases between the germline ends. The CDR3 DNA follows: TGTGCCAGCAGCACGGACCTAGCCAAAAACATTCAGTACTTC. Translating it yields CASSTDLAKNIQYF.

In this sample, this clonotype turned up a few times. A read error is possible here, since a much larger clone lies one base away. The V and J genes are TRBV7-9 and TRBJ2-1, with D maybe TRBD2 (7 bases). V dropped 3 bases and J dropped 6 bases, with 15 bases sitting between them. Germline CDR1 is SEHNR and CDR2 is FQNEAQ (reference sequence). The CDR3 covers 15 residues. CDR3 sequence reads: CASSFVWGGRNEQFF. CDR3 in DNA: TGTGCCAGCAGCTTTGTGTGGGGGGGCCGCAATGAGCAGTTCTTC.

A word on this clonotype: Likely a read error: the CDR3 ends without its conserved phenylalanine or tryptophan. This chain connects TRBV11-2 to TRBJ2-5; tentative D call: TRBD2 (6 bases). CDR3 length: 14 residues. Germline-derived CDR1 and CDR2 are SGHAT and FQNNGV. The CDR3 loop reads CASSSSEGQEIQYL. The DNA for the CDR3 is TGTGCCAGCAGCTCCTCGGAGGGCCAAGAGATCCAGTACCTC.

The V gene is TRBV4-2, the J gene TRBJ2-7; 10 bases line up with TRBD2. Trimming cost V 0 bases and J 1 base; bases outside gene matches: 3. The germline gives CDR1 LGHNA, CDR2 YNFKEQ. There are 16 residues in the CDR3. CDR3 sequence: CASSQDDSGGSYEQYF. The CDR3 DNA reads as TGTGCCAGCAGCCAAGACGATAGCGGGGGGTCCTACGAGCAGTACTTC.

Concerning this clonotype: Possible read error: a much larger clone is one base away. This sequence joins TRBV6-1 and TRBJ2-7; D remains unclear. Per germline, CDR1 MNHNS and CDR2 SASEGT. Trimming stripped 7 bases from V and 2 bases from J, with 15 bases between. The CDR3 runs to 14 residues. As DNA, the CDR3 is TGTGCCAGCACGGTATCCCTGGTACCCTACGAGCAGTACTTC. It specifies CASTVSLVPYEQYF.

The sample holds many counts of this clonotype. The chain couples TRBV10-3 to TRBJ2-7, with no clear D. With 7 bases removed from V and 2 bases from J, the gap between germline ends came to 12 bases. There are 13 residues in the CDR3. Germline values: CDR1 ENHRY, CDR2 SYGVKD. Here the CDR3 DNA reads TGTGCCATCACCCAGGCCGAGGCCTACGAGCAGTACTTC. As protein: CAITQAEAYEQYF.

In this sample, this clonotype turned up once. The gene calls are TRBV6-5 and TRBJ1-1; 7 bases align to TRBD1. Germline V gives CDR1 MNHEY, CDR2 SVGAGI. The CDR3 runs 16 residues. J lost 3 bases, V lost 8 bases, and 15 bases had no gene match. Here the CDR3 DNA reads TGTGCCAGCGCTCAGGAAGAACAGGGGCACTACACTGAAGCTTTCTTT. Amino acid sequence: CASAQEEQGHYTEAFF.

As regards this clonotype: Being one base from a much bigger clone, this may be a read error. CDR3 DNA: TGTGCCAGCAGCGTATCCCTAGGCCGACAGGCGTACACCGGGGAGCTGTTTTTT. The encoded protein is CASSVSLGRQAYTGELFF. The rearrangement joins TRBV9 to TRBJ2-2, with a possible D match to TRBD1 (6 bases). There are 18 residues in the CDR3. Trimming cost V 1 base and J 3 bases, with 19 bases left between them. Germline-derived CDR1 and CDR2 are SGDLS and YYNGEE.

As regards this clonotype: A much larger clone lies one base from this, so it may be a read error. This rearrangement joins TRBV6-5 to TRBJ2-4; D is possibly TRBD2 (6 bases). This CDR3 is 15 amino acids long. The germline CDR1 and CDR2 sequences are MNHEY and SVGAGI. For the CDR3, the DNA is TGTGCCAACAGTCCCCGGGGGACAGCCAAAAACATTCAGTACTTC. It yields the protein CANSPRGTAKNIQYF.

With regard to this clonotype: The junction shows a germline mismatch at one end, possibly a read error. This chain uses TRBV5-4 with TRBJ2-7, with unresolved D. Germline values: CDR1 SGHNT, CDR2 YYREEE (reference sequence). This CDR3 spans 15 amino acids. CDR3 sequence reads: CASRVESRSSCEQYF. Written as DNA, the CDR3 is TGTGCCAGCAGAGTCGAGAGTAGGAGCTCCTGCGAGCAGTACTTC.

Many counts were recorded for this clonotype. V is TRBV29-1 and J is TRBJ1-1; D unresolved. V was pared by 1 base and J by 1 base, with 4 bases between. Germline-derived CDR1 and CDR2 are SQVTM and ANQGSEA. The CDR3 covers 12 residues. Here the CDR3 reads CSVEAANTEAFF. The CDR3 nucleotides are TGCAGCGTTGAAGCAGCGAACACTGAAGCTTTCTTT.

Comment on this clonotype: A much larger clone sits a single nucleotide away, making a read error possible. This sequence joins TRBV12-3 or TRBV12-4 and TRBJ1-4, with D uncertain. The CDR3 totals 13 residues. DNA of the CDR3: TGTGTCAGCAGTTCCTACTTGGTTGAAAAACTGTTTTTT. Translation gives CVSSSYLVEKLFF.

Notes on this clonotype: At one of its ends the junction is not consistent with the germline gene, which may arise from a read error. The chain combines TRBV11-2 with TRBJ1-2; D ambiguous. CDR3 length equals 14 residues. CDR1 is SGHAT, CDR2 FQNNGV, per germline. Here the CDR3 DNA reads TGTACCAGCAGCTTAGATCGGGGTGGAAGTGGTTACACCTTC. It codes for CTSSLDRGGSGYTF. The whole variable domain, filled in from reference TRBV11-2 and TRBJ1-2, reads EAGVAQSPRYKIIEKRQSVAFWCNPISGHATLYWYQQILGQGPKLLIQFQNNGVVDDSQLPKDRFSAERLKGVDSTLKIQPAKLEDSAVYLCTSSLDRGGSGYTFGSGTRLTVV.

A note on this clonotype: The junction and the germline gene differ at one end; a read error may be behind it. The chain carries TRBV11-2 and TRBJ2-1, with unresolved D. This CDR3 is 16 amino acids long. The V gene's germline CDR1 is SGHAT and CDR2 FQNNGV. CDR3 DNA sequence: TGTGCCAACAGCTTAGGGAAGGGCGGCACTTACAGTGAGCAGTTCTTC. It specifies CANSLGKGGTYSEQFF.

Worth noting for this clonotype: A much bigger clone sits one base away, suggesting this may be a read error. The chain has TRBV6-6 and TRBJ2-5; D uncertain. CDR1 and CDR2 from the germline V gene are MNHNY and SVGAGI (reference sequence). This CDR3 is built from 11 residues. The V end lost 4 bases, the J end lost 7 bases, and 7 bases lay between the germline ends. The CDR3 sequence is CASSWWGTQYF. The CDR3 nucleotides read TGTGCCAGCAGTTGGTGGGGGACCCAGTACTTC.

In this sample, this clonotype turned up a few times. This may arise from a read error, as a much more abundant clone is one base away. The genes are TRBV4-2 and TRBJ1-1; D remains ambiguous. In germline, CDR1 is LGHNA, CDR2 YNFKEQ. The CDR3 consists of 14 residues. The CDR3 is CAGSQDPEGTEAFF. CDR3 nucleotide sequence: TGTGCCGGCAGCCAAGATCCGGAGGGTACTGAAGCTTTCTTT.

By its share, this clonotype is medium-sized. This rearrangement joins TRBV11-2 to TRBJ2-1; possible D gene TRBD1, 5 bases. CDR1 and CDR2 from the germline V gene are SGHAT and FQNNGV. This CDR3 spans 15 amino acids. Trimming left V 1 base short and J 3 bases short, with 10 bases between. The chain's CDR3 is CASSLAPTVYNEQFF. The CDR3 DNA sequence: TGTGCCAGCAGCTTAGCCCCGACAGTCTACAATGAGCAGTTCTTC.

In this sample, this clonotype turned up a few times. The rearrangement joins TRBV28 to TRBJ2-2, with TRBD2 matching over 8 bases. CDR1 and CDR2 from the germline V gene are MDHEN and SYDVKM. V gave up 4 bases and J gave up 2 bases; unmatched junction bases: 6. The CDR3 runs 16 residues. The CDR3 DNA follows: TGTGCCAGCAGTTCCGGGGGGGCAGTTAACACCGGGGAGCTGTTTTTT. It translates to CASSSGGAVNTGELFF. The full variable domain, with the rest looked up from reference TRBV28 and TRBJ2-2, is DVKVTQSSRYLVKRTGEKVFLECVQDMDHENMFWYRQDPGLGLRLIYFSYDVKMKEKGDIPEGYSVSREKKERFSLILESASTNQTSMYLCASSSGGAVNTGELFFGEGSRLTVL.

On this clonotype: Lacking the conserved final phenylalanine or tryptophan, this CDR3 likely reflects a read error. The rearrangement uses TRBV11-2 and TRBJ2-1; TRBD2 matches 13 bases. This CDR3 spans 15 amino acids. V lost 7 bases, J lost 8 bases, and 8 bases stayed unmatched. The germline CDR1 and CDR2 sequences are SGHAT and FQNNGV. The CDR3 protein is CASNFTSGGADEQFL. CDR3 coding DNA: TGTGCCAGCAACTTCACTAGCGGGGGGGCAGATGAGCAGTTCCTC.

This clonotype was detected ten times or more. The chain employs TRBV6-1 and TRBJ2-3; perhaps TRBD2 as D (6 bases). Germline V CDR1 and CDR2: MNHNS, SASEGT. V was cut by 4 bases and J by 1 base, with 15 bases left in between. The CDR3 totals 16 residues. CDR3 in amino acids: CASSVSSGSRTDTQYF. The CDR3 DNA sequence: TGTGCCAGCAGTGTGTCGAGCGGGTCGCGCACAGATACGCAGTATTTT.

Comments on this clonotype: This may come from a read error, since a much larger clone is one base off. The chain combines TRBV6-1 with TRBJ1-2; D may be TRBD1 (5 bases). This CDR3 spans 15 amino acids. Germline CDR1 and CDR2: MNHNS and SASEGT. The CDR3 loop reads CANSEAEGANYGYTF. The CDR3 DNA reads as TGTGCCAACAGTGAAGCAGAAGGGGCTAACTATGGCTACACCTTC.

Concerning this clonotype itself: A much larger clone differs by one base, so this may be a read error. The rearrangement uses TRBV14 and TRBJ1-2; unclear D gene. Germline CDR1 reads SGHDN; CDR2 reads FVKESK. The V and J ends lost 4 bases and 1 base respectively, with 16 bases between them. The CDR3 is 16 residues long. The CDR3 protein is CASSRTGGEFNYGYTF. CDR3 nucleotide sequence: TGTGCCAGCAGCCGCACCGGTGGGGAATTTAACTATGGCTACACCTTC.